This T cell receptor beta chain was recovered during a study of T cell repertoires in cytomegalovirus infection. Study-wide background: It was the public TCR beta signatures that indicated both CMV infection and matching HLA type.

Germline CDR1 reads SNHLY; CDR2 reads FYNNEI. Trimming left V 7 bases short and J 4 bases short, with 14 bases between. This CDR3 comprises 14 residues. TCRdb itself ran the reads through MiXCR, one entry per CDR3 protein. Among more than 400,000 distinct CDR3 sequences listed, around 27% were seen once. Study-wide points: Clonotype analysis showed dominance of the ex vivo response by HLA-C-restricted CMV-specific TCR beta clonotypes.

This clonotype was detected a few times. The antigen remains unidentified. This sequence joins TRBV2 and TRBJ2-1, with D perhaps TRBD1 (5 bases). The sample comprised PBMCs. The sequence was obtained from a human donor in good health (CMV status not recorded). Some clones in this sample may be carry-over from other donors' samples. Written as DNA, the CDR3 is TGTGCCAGCATGACCGAGACAGCATACAATGAGCAGTTCTTC. Translation gives CASMTETAYNEQFF.